This T cell receptor (beta chain) was observed in a study of shared clonotypes between healthy human individuals. Study-level information: The study used three CD4 naive, three CD4 memory, two CD8 naive and one CD8 memory plate per donor.

The CDR3 has 20 residues. Germline V gene lookup returns CDR1 SGDLS and CDR2 YYNGEE. V was clipped by 0 bases and J by 0 bases, with 23 bases between them. Using immunoSEQ multiplex PCR, the repertoire was profiled, and TCRdb retains in-frame clones only, with some absent. The sample lists 2 million to 2.5 million clones, 95% seen once, with about 0.13% in the top ten. The sequence was obtained from a man aged 18 to 29 in good health. This chain joins TRBV9 and TRBJ2-3, with D perhaps TRBD2 (6 bases). Specimen: naive CD4+ T cells sorted from blood. Subset here: CD45RA+ positively selected. CDR3 loop: CASSVGPGAQRASSTDTQYF. The CDR3 nucleotides read TGTGCCAGCAGCGTAGGGCCCGGCGCCCAGCGGGCCTCTAGCACAGATACGCAGTATTTT. Supplemented by reference TRBV9 and TRBJ2-3, the full variable domain reads DSGVTQTPKHLITATGQRVTLRCSPRSGDLSVYWYQQSLDQGLQFLIQYYNGEERAKGNILERFSAQQFPDLHSELNLSSLELGDSALYFCASSVGPGAQRASSTDTQYFGPGTRLTVL.